One sample yielded the 13 T cell receptor beta chains listed below, sequenced in a study of blood T cell repertoires in COVID-19. Produced via immunoSEQ multiplex PCR; TCRdb's table is partial and in-frame only. The sample lists roughly 200,000 clones, 81% occurring once. The source material was peripheral blood. The receptors originated from a woman aged 40 to 50 with COVID-19, enrolled during active disease.

The chain recombines TRBV5-8 with TRBJ1-2; 9 bases match TRBD1. V lost 6 bases and J lost 11; bases outside the gene matches: 8. Germline CDR1 reads SGHTS; CDR2 reads YDEGEE. This CDR3 has 12 amino acids. CDR3 residues: CASKWDREYYTF. CDR3 sequence (DNA): TGTGCCAGCAAGTGGGACAGGGAATATTACACCTTC. Full variable domain (missing parts from reference TRBV5-8 and TRBJ1-2): EAGVTQSPTHLIKTRGQQATLRCSPISGHTSVYWYQQALGLGLQFLLWYDEGEERNRGNFPPRFSGRQFPNYSSELNVNALELEDSALYLCASKWDREYYTFGSGTRLTVV.

The rearrangement uses TRBV27 and TRBJ2-5, with 7 nucleotides matching TRBD1. V was pared by 4 bases and J by 1 base, with 6 bases of the junction left unmatched. Germline V gene data show CDR1 as MNHEY and CDR2 as SMNVEV (reference sequence). This CDR3 contains 15 residues. The chain's CDR3 is CASSSTGQLQETQYF. In DNA form, the CDR3 reads TGTGCCAGCAGTTCCACGGGACAGCTCCAAGAGACCCAGTACTTC.

This clone came up a few times. The rearrangement uses TRBV5-6 and TRBJ1-1; a weak D match, TRBD1 (6 bases). The CDR3 length is 16 residues. Trimming took 1 base from V and 7 from J, leaving 20 bases between them. CDR1 and CDR2 from the germline V gene are SGHDT and YYEEEE. The CDR3 region has the DNA TGTGCCAGCAGCTTGTCTGGACAGCAATATCGAGGTGAAGCTTTCTTT. It codes for CASSLSGQQYRGEAFF.

The chain couples TRBV2 to TRBJ2-7, with a tentative D call TRBD1 (6 bases). The CDR3 is made up of 14 amino acids. V shed 9 bases and J shed 0 bases, with 15 bases lying between them. Germline V gene sequence: CDR1 SNHLY, CDR2 FYNNEI. CDR3 sequence: CASQGTYSSYEQYF. In nucleotides, the CDR3 is TGTGCCAGTCAGGGGACGTATAGCTCCTACGAGCAGTACTTC.

This clone was found a few times. This rearrangement joins TRBV5-8 to TRBJ2-7, with unresolved D. Germline values: CDR1 SGHTS, CDR2 YDEGEE. This CDR3 has 11 residues. The V gene lost 6 bases and the J gene lost 6 bases, with 10 bases spanning the gap. The CDR3 region is CASTRRLEQYF. The CDR3 DNA follows: TGTGCCAGCACCCGGAGACTCGAGCAGTACTTC.

The chain has TRBV10-1 and TRBJ2-7; 8 nucleotides match TRBD1. The V gene end was trimmed by 6 bases and the J gene end by 6 bases; junction bases not matched to a gene: 10. In germline, CDR1 is WNHNN, CDR2 SYGVQD (reference sequence). This CDR3 has 14 amino acids. The CDR3 DNA sequence: TGCGCCAGCAGCCAGACAGGGGTGGCGTCCGAGCAGTACTTC. Residues: CASSQTGVASEQYF.

This clone was counted a single time. The chain uses TRBV27 and TRBJ2-1; 9 bases agree with TRBD2. The CDR3 extends over 17 amino acids. The ends lost 6 bases at V and 7 bases at J; junction bases unmatched: 16. Germline assignment: CDR1 MNHEY and CDR2 SMNVEV (reference sequence). The CDR3 bases are TGTGCCAGCAGCCTCCAAAGACTAGCGGTGTCGAGTAATGAGCAGTTCTTC. Translated, it gives CASSLQRLAVSSNEQFF.

The sample holds a few counts of this clone. This chain links TRBV11-3 with TRBJ2-1; no definite D call. V was trimmed by 5 bases and J by 6 bases, leaving 11 bases between them. The CDR3 extends over 13 amino acids. Per germline, CDR1 SGHNT and CDR2 YENEEA. CDR3 amino acids: CASSPPLSNEQFF. In DNA form, the CDR3 reads TGTGCCAGCAGCCCCCCTCTGTCCAATGAGCAGTTCTTC.

The chain has TRBV30 and TRBJ1-1; tentative D call: TRBD1 (5 bases). V was clipped by 8 bases and J by 0 bases, with 13 bases between them. The germline gives CDR1 GTSNPN, CDR2 SVGIG (reference sequence). CDR3 length: 13 amino acids. The CDR3 DNA reads as TGTGCCGGTAAACAGGAACTGAACACTGAAGCTTTCTTT. Its translation is CAGKQELNTEAFF.

The rearrangement joins TRBV29-1 to TRBJ1-5; 7 bases are a match to TRBD1. Germline-derived CDR1 and CDR2 are SQVTM and ANQGSEA. Trimming removed 8 bases from V and 4 bases from J; junction bases left unmatched: 5. The CDR3 spans 12 residues. CDR3 residues: CSIRDSNQPQHF. The CDR3 DNA reads TGCAGCATCCGGGACAGTAATCAGCCCCAGCATTTT.

This chain links TRBV9 with TRBJ2-1; the match to TRBD2 covers 11 bases. CDR1 is SGDLS, CDR2 YYNGEE, per germline. V was pared by 7 bases and J by 3 bases, with 3 bases of the junction left unmatched. The CDR3 is 14 residues long. The CDR3, as DNA: TGTGCCAGCGGGACTAGCGGAATCTACAATGAGCAGTTCTTC. It is translated as CASGTSGIYNEQFF.

The chain employs TRBV18 and TRBJ1-4; the D is unclear. V was trimmed by 8 bases and J by 0 bases, leaving 10 bases between them. This CDR3 spans 14 amino acids. Germline V gene data show CDR1 as KGHSH and CDR2 as LQKENI. The DNA of the CDR3 is TGTGCCAGCCGAACGGTCGCAACTAATGAAAAACTGTTTTTT. Residues: CASRTVATNEKLFF.

The CDR3 is CASSDYRGQIPTQYF. The CDR3 nucleotides read TGTGCCAGCAGCGACTACAGGGGGCAGATTCCGACCCAGTACTTC. The V call is TRBV7-3, the J call TRBJ2-5, with TRBD1 matching 9 bases. Trimming at V came to 5 bases and at J to 7 bases, leaving 11 bases not matched to a gene. CDR1 SGHTA and CDR2 FQGTGA come from the germline V gene. This CDR3 has 15 amino acids. Looking up the rest from reference TRBV7-3 and TRBJ2-5 gives the full variable domain: GAGVSQTPSNKVTEKGKYVELRCDPISGHTALYWYRQSLGQGPEFLIYFQGTGAADDSGLPNDRFFAVRPEGSVSTLKIQRTERGDSAVYLCASSDYRGQIPTQYFGPGTRLLVL.